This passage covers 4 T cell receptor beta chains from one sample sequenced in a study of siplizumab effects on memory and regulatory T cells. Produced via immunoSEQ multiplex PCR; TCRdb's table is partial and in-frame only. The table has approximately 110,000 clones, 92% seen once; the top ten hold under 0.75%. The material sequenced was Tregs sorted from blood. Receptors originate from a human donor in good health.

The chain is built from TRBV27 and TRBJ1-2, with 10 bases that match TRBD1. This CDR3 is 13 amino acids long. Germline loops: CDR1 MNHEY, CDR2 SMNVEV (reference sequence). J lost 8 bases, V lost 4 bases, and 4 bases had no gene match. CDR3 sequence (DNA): TGTGCCAGCAGTTGGGGACAGGGGTTGGGCTACACCTTC. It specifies CASSWGQGLGYTF.

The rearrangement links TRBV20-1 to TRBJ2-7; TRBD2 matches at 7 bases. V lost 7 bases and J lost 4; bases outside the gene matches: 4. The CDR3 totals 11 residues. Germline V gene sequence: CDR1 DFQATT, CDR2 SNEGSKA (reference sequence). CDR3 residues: CSGRERYEQYF. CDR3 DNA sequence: TGCAGTGGGCGGGAGAGGTACGAGCAGTACTTC.

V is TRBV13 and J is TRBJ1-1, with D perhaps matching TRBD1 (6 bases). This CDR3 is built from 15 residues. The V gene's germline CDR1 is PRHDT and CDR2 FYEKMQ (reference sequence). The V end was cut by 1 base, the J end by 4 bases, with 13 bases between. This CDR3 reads CASSLVGGRGTEAFF. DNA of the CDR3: TGTGCCAGCAGCTTAGTCGGGGGCCGGGGCACTGAAGCTTTCTTT.

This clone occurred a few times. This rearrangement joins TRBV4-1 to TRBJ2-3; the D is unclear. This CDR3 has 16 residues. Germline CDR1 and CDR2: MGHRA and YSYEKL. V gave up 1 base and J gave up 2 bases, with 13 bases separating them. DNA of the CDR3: TGCGCCAGCAGCCAAGTAGACTTAGGGTTCACAGATACGCAGTATTTT. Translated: CASSQVDLGFTDTQYF.